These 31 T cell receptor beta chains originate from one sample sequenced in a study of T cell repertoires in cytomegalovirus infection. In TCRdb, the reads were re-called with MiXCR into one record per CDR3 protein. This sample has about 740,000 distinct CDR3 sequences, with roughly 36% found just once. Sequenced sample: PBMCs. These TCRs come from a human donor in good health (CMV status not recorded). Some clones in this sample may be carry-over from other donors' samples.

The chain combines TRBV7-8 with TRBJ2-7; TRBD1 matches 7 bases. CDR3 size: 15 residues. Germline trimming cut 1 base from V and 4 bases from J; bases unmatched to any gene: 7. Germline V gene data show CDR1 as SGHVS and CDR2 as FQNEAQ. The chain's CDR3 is CASSLVWTGIYEQYF. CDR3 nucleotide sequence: TGTGCCAGCAGCTTAGTTTGGACAGGAATATACGAGCAGTACTTC.

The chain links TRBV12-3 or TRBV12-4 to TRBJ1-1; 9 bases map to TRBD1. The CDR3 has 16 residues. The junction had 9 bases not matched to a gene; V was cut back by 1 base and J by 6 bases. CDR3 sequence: CASSLVTGGGRAEAFF. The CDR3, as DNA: TGTGCCAGCAGTTTAGTAACAGGGGGCGGACGGGCTGAAGCTTTCTTT.

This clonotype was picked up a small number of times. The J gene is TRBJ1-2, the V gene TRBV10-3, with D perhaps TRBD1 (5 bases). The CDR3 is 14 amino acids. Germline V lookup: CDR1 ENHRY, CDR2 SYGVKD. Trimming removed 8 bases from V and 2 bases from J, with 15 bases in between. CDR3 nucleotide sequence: TGTGCCATCCATCGAGGAGGGGAGAACTATGGCTACACCTTC. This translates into CAIHRGGENYGYTF.

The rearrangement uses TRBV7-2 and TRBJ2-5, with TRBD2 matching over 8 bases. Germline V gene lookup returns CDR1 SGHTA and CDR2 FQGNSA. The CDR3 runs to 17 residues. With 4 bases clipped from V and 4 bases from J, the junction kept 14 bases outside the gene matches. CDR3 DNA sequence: TGTGCCAGCAGCTCGTTACCCCCTGGACTAGCAGGAGAGACCCAGTACTTC. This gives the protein CASSSLPPGLAGETQYF.

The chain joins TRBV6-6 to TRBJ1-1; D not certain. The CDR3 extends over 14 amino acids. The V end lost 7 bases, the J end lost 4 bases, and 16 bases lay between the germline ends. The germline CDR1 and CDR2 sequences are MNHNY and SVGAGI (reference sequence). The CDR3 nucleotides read TGTGCCAGCAAAAGGGTACAGACCCTCACTGAAGCTTTCTTT. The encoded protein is CASKRVQTLTEAFF.

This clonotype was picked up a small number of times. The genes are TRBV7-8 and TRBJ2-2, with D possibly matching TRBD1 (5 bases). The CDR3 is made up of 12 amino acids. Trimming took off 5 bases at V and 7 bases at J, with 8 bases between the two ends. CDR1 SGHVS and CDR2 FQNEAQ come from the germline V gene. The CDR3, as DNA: TGTGCCAGCAGCACAGGAGTCGGGGAGCTGTTTTTT. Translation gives CASSTGVGELFF.

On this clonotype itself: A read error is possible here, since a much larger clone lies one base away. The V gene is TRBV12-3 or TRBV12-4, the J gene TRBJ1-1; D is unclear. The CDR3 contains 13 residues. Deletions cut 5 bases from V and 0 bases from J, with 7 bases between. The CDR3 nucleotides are TGTGCCAGCAGTACAAGGGTGAACACTGAAGCTTTCTTT. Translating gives CASSTRVNTEAFF.

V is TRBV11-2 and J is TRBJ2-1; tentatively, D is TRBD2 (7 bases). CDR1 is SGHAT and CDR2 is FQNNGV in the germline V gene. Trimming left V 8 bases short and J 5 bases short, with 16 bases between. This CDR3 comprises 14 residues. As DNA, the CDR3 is TGTGCCAGCTGGGGGGGGGCCCACCACAATGAGCAGTTCTTC. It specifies CASWGGAHHNEQFF.

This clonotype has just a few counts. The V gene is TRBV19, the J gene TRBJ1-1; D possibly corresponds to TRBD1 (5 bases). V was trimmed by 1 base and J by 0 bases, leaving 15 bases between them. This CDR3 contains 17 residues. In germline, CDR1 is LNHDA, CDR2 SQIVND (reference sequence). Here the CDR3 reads CASSIGRGAVVNTEAFF. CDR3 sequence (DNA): TGTGCCAGTAGTATAGGAAGAGGGGCCGTGGTGAACACTGAAGCTTTCTTT.

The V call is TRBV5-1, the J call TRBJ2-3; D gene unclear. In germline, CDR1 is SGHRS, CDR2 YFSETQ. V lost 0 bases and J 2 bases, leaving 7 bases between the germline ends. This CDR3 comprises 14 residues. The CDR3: CASSLEVFTDTQYF. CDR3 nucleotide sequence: TGCGCCAGCAGCTTGGAGGTTTTCACAGATACGCAGTATTTT.

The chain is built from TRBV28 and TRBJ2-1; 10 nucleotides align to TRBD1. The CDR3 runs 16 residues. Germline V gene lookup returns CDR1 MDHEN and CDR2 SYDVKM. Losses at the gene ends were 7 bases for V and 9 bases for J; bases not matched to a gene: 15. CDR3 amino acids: CASNLSGQGSLSEQFF. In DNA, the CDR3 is TGTGCCAGCAATCTCTCGGGACAGGGGAGTTTAAGTGAGCAGTTCTTC.

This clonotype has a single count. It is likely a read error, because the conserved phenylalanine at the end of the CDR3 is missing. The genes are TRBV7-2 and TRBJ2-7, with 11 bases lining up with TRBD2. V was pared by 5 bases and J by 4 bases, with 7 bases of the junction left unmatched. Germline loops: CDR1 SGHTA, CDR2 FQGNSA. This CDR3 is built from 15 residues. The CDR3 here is CASSPIAGGRYEQYL. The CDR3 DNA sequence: TGTGCCAGCAGCCCTATAGCGGGGGGGCGGTACGAGCAGTACTTA.

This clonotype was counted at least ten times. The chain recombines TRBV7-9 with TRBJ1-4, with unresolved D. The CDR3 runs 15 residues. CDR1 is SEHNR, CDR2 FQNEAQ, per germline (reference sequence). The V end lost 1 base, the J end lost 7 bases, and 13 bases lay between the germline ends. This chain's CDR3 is CASSLVGRDREKLFF. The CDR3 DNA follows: TGTGCCAGCAGCTTAGTCGGGAGGGATCGTGAAAAACTGTTTTTT. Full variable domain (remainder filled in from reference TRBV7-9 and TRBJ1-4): DTGVSQNPRHKITKRGQNVTFRCDPISEHNRLYWYRQTLGQGPEFLTYFQNEAQLEKSRLLSDRFSAERPKGSFSTLEIQRTEQGDSAMYLCASSLVGRDREKLFFGSGTQLSVL.

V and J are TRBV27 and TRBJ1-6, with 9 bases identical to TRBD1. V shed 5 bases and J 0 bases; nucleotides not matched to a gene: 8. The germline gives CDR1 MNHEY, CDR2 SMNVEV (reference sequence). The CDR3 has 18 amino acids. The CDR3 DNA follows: TGTGCCAGCAGTCCGCGGGGACAGGGCCCCTCCTATAATTCACCCCTCCACTTT. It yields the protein CASSPRGQGPSYNSPLHF.

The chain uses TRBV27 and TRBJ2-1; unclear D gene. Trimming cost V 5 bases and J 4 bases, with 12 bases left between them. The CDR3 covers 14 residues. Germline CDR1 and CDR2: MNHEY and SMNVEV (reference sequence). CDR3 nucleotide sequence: TGTGCCAGCAGTCCCCCGGTGGGGTACAATGAGCAGTTCTTC. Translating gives CASSPPVGYNEQFF.

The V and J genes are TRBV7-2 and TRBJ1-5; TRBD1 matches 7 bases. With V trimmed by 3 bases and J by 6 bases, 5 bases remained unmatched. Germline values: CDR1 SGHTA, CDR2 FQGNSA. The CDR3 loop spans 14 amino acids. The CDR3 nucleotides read TGTGCCAGCAGCTTTGGGACAGCTAGTCAGCCCCAGCATTTT. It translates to CASSFGTASQPQHF. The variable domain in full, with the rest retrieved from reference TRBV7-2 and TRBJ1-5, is GAGVSQSPSNKVTEKGKDVELRCDPISGHTALYWYRQSLGQGLEFLIYFQGNSAPDKSGLPSDRFSAERTGGSVSTLTIQRTQQEDSAVYLCASSFGTASQPQHFGDGTRLSIL.

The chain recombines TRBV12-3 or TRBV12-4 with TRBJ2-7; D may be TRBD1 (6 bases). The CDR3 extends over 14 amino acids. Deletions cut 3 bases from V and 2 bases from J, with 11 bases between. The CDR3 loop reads CASSFDRYTYEQYF. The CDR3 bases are TGTGCCAGCAGTTTCGACAGGTATACCTACGAGCAGTACTTC.

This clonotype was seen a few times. The CDR3 DNA is TGTGCCAGCAGCCCTCGACCCCCAGACTCCTACGAGCAGTACTTC. Its translation: CASSPRPPDSYEQYF. The chain joins TRBV6-6 to TRBJ2-7; D gene ambiguous. CDR1 and CDR2 (germline): MNHNY, SVGAGI (reference sequence). V was shortened by 6 bases and J by 0 bases, with 15 bases between the two germline ends. CDR3 size: 15 residues.

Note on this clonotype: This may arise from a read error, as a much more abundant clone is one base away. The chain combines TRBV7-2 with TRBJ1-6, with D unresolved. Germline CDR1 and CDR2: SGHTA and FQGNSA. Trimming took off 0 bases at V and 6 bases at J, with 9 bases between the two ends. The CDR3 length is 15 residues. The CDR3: CASSLAQTCNSPLHF. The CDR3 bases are TGTGCCAGCAGCTTAGCCCAGACGTGTAATTCACCCCTCCACTTT. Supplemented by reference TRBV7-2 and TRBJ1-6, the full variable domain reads GAGVSQSPSNKVTEKGKDVELRCDPISGHTALYWYRQSLGQGLEFLIYFQGNSAPDKSGLPSDRFSAERTGGSVSTLTIQRTQQEDSAVYLCASSLAQTCNSPLHFGNGTRLTVT.

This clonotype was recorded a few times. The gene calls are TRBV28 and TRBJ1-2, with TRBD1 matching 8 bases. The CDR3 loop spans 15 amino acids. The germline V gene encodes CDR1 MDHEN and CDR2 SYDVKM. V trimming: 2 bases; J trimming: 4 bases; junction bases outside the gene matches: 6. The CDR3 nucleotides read TGTGCCAGCAGTTTACTCGGGACAGGAGGCTATGGCTACACCTTC. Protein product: CASSLLGTGGYGYTF.

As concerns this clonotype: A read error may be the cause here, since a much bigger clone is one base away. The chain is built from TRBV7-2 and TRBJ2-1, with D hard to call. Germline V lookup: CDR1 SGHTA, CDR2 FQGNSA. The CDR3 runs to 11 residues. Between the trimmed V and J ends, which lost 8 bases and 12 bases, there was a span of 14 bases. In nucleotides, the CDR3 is TGTGCCAGCTCCTATCCCGGTGCGCAGTTCTTC. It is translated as CASSYPGAQFF.

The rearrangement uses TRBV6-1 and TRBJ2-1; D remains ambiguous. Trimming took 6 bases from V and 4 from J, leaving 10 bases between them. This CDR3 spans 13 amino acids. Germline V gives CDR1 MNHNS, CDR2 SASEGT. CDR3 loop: CASRPRTYNEQFF. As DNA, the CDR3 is TGTGCCAGCAGACCACGGACGTACAATGAGCAGTTCTTC.

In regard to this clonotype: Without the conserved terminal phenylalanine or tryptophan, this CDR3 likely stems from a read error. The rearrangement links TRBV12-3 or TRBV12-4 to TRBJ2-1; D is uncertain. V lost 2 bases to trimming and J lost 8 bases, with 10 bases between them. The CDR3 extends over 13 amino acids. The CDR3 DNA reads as TGTGCCAGCAGTTTAAGTAGTGGGCATGAGCAGTTCTTA. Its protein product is CASSLSSGHEQFL.

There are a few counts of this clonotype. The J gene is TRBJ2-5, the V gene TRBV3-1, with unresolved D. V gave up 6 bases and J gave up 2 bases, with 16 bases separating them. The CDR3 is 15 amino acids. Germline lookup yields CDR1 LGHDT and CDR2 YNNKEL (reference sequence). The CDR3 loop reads CASRPGDGPQETQYF. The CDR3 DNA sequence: TGTGCCAGCAGGCCCGGAGACGGCCCACAAGAGACCCAGTACTTC.

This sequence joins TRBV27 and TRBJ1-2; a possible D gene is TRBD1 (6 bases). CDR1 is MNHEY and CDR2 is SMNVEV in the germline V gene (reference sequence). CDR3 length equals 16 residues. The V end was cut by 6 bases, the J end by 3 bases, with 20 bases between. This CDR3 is CASSLSTGEKDYGYTF. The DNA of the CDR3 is TGTGCCAGCAGCTTGTCGACAGGCGAGAAGGACTATGGCTACACCTTC.

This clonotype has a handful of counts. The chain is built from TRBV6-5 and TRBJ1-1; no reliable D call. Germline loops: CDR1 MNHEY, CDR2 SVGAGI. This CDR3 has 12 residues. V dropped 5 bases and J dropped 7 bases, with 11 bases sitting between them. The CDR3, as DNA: TGTGCCAGCAGTACCGGGCCTCTTGAAGCTTTCTTT. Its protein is CASSTGPLEAFF.

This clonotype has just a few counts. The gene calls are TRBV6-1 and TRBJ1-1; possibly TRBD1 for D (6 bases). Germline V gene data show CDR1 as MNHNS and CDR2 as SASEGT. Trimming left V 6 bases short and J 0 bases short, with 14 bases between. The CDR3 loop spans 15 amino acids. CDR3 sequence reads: CASRQGALLNTEAFF. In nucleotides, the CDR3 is TGTGCCAGCAGACAGGGCGCCTTGTTGAACACTGAAGCTTTCTTT.

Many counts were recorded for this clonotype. The CDR3 is CASSLPLPGRGANEQFF. DNA of the CDR3: TGTGCCAGCAGCTTACCCCTACCAGGTCGTGGGGCCAATGAGCAGTTCTTC. V usage is TRBV7-3 and J usage is TRBJ2-1; possibly TRBD1 for D (5 bases). CDR3 length: 17 amino acids. Germline CDR1 reads SGHTA; CDR2 reads FQGTGA. Trimming stripped 2 bases from V and 6 bases from J, with 20 bases between.

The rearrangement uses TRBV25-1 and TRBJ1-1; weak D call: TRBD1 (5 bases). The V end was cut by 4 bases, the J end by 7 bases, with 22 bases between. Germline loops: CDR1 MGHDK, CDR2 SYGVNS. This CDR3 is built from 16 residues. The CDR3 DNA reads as TGTGCCAGCAGTGGTCGTCGAGGGGCGGGGGAGTTTGAAGCTTTCTTT. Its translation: CASSGRRGAGEFEAFF.

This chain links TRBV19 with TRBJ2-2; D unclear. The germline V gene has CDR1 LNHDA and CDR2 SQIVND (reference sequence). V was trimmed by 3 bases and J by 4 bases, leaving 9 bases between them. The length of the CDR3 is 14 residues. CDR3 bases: TGTGCCAGTAGTATCGGAAGGACCACCGGGGAGCTGTTTTTT. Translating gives CASSIGRTTGELFF.

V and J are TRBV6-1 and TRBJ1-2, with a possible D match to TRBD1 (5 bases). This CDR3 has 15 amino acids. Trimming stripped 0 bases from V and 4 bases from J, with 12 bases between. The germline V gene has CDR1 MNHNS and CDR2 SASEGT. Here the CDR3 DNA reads TGTGCCAGCAGTGAAGCGTACGGGGCGGGCTATGGCTACACCTTC. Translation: CASSEAYGAGYGYTF.